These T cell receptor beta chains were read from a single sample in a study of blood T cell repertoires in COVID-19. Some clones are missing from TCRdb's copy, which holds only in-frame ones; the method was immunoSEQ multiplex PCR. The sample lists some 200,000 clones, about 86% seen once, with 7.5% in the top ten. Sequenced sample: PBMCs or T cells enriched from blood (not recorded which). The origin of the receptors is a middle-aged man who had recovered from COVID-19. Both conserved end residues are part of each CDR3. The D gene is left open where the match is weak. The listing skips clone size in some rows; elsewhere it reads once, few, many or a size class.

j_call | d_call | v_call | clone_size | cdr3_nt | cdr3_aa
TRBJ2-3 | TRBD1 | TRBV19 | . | TGTGCCAGTAGTATATCGGGACAGTCCACAGATACGCAGTATTTT | CASSISGQSTDTQYF
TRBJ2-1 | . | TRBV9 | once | TGTGCCAGCAGCGTTGAGGGACATGAATCCTACAATGAGCAGTTCTTC | CASSVEGHESYNEQFF
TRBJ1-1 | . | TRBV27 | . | TGTGCCAGCAGTTTAACTGGATACAGGGACACTGAAGCTTTCTTT | CASSLTGYRDTEAFF
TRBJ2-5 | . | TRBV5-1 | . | TGCGCCAGCAGCTTAGGGGCAGGTTCGGTAGAGACCCAGTACTTC | CASSLGAGSVETQYF
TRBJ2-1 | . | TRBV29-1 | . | TGCAGCGCGACAGGCGTAAGCAATGAGCAGTTCTTC | CSATGVSNEQFF
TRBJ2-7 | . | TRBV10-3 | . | TGTGCCATCAGTGGACCCCAGGGATCTGGGAACGAGCAGTACTTC | CAISGPQGSGNEQYF
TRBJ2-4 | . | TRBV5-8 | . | TGTGCCAGCAGCCTTCCCCGAGTTAGGAGGTCCAAAAACATTCAGTACTTC | CASSLPRVRRSKNIQYF
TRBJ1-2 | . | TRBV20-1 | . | TGCAGTGCTAGTCCCCCCAGGAGGAGCTACACCTTC | CSASPPRRSYTF
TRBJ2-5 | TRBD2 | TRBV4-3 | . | TGCGCCAGCAGCCAAGATTGGCTAGCGGGGTTGGAGACCCAGTACTTC | CASSQDWLAGLETQYF
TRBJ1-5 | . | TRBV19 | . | TGTGCCAGTAGCGTAGGGAGTACAATCAGAGCCCAGCATTTT | CASSVGSTIRAQHF
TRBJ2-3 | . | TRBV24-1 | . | TGTGCCACCAGTGATTCCCCGGGGGAGGTCTTGGGTACGCAGTATTTT | CATSDSPGEVLGTQYF
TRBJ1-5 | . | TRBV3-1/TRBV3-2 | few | TGTGCCAGCAGCCAAGGGACAGTGAAAGGTAATCAGCCCCAGCATTTT | CASSQGTVKGNQPQHF
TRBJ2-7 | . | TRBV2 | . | TGTGCCAGCAGTGTGGTACAGGGCTACGAGCAGTACTTC | CASSVVQGYEQYF
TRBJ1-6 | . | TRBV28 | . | TGTGCCAGCAAGAGAGGGCCCCGTATGTGGGATTCACCCCTCCACTTT | CASKRGPRMWDSPLHF
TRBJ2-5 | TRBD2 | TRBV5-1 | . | TGCGCCAGCAGCTTTGGGGGGGATGAGACCCAGTACTTC | CASSFGGDETQYF
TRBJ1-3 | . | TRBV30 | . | TGTGCCTGGAGGAGGAGCAGCCGAGTCTCTGGAAACACCATATATTTT | CAWRRSSRVSGNTIYF
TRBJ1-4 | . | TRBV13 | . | TGTGCCAGCAGACAAGGGGGGGGATTACCAACTAATGAAAAACTGTTTTTT | CASRQGGGLPTNEKLFF
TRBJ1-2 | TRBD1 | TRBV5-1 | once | TGCGCCAGCAGTCAAACTGGCGGGACAGCCTATGGCTACACCTTC | CASSQTGGTAYGYTF
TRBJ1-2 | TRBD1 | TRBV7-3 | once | TGTGCCAGCAGCTTAGGCAGGGACAGAGGCTACACCTTC | CASSLGRDRGYTF
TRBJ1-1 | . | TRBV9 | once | TGTGCCAGCAGCGTAGAGCCAGGGATGAACACTGAAGCTTTCTTT | CASSVEPGMNTEAFF
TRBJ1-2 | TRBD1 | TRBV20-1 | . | TGCAGTGCTAGTCGACAGGGGGTGGACTGGGATAACGAGTATGGCTACACCTTC | CSASRQGVDWDNEYGYTF
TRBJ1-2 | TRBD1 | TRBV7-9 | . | TGTGCCAGCAGCCGGGACAGGGGAATCTATGGCTACACCTTC | CASSRDRGIYGYTF
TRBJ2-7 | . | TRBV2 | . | TGTGCCAGCAGTGTAGACAGCGAGCAGTACTTC | CASSVDSEQYF
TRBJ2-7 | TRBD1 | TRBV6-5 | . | TGTGCCAGCATCCCGACAGGGGTCCGCTACGAGCAGTACTTC | CASIPTGVRYEQYF
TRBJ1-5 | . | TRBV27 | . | TGTGCCAGCAGTCTCGGGTCTCGGAGCAGCAATCAGCCCCAGCATTTT | CASSLGSRSSNQPQHF
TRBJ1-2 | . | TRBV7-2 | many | TGTGCCAGCAGCTTAGGAGGGGGGGTTTACTATGGCTACACCTTC | CASSLGGGVYYGYTF